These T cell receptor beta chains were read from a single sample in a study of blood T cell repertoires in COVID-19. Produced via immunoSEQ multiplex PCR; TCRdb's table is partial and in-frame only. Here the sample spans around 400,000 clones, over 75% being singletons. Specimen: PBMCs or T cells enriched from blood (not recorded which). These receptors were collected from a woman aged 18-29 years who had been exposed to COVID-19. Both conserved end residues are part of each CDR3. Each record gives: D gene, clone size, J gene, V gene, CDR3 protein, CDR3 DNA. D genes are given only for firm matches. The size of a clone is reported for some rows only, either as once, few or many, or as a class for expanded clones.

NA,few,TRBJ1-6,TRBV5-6,CASSLGGSSYNSPLHF,TGTGCCAGCAGCTTGGGAGGGAGCTCCTATAATTCACCCCTCCACTTT
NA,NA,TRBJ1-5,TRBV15,CATSRDQPGPQHF,TGTGCCACCAGCAGAGATCAGCCGGGGCCCCAGCATTTT
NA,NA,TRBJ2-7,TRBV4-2,CASSQDHWYEQYF,TGTGCCAGCAGCCAAGATCACTGGTACGAGCAGTACTTC
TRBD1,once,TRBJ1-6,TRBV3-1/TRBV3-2,CASRRDRPNSPLHF,TGTGCCAGCAGGCGGGACAGACCAAATTCACCCCTCCACTTT
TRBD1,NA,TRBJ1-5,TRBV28,CASSSPTGGGNQPQHF,TGTGCCAGCAGTTCCCCGACAGGGGGCGGCAATCAGCCCCAGCATTTT
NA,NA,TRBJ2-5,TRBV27,CASSRSASVAETQYF,TGTGCCAGCAGCCGATCGGCTAGCGTGGCAGAGACCCAGTACTTC
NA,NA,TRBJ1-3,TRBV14,CASSQEAIGGNSGNTIYF,TGTGCCAGCAGCCAAGAAGCCATAGGGGGTAACTCTGGAAACACCATATATTTT
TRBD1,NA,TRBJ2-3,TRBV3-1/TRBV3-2,CASSQARQGRGTDTQYF,TGTGCCAGCAGCCAAGCCCGACAGGGTAGGGGCACAGATACGCAGTATTTT
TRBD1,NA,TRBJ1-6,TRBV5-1,CASRSGTGGPNSPLHF,TGCGCCAGCAGGTCCGGGACAGGGGGCCCCAATTCACCCCTCCACTTT
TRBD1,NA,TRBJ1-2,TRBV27,CASSLLGTGGTYGYTF,TGTGCCAGCAGTTTACTCGGGACAGGGGGAACTTATGGCTACACCTTC
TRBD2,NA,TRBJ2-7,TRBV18,CASSPRAGDYEQYF,TGTGCCAGCTCACCCAGAGCGGGGGACTACGAGCAGTACTTC
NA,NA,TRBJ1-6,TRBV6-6,CASESAYNSPLHF,TGTGCCAGTGAATCAGCCTATAATTCACCCCTCCACTTT
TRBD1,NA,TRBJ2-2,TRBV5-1,CASSLWTGDTGELFF,TGCGCCAGCAGCTTGTGGACAGGGGACACCGGGGAGCTGTTTTTT
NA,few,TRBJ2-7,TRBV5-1,CASSFSGGYEQYF,TGCGCCAGCAGCTTCTCAGGTGGCTACGAGCAGTACTTC
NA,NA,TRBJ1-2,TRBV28,CASKLFSTEGIYGYTF,TGTGCCAGCAAGCTTTTTTCGACGGAGGGTATTTATGGCTACACCTTC
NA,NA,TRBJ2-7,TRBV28,CASRTGNYEQYF,TGTGCCAGCAGGACCGGGAACTACGAGCAGTACTTC
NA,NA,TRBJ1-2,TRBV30,CAWSLRGPYGYTF,TGTGCCTGGAGCCTTAGGGGTCCCTATGGCTACACCTTC
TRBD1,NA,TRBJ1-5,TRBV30,CAWSSGQGPPNQPQHF,TGTGCCTGGAGTTCGGGACAGGGTCCCCCCAATCAGCCCCAGCATTTT
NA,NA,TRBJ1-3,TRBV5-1,CASSSDDSFSGNTIYF,TGCGCCAGCAGTTCAGACGACAGCTTCTCTGGAAACACCATATATTTT
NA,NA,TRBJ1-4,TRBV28,CASKSSNEKLFF,TGTGCCAGTAAGAGTAGTAATGAAAAACTGTTTTTT
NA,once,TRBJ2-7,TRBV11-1,CASSRSGSYEQYF,TGTGCCAGCAGCCGATCAGGGTCCTACGAGCAGTACTTC
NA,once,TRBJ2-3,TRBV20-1,CSASGRGGSDTQYF,TGCAGTGCTAGTGGGCGGGGAGGCTCCGATACGCAGTATTTT
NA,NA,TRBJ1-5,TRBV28,CASSLGAEASNQPQHF,TGTGCCAGCAGTTTAGGGGCGGAAGCTAGCAATCAGCCCCAGCATTTT
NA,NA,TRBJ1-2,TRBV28,CASSFATASGNYGYTF,TGTGCCAGCAGTTTCGCCACTGCTTCAGGGAACTATGGCTACACCTTC
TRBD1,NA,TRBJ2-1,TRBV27,CASSFPGQGINEQFF,TGTGCCAGCAGTTTTCCGGGACAGGGTATTAATGAGCAGTTCTTC
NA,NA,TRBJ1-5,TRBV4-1,CASSPIEVQVNQPQHF,TGCGCCAGCAGCCCTATAGAGGTACAGGTCAATCAGCCCCAGCATTTT
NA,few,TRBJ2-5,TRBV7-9,CASSFRGAETQYF,TGTGCCAGCAGCTTTCGGGGGGCGGAGACCCAGTACTTC
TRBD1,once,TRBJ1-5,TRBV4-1,CASSQEGQGRGSNQPQHF,TGCGCCAGCAGCCAAGAAGGACAGGGTCGTGGGAGCAATCAGCCCCAGCATTTT
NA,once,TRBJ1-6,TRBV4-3,CASSLLTENSPLHF,TGCGCCAGCAGCCTTTTGACGGAGAATTCACCCCTCCACTTT
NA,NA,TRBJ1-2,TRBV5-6,CASSLFGGAPANYGYTF,TGTGCCAGCAGCTTATTCGGTGGGGCGCCGGCTAACTATGGCTACACCTTC
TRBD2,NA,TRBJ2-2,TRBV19,CASSIGTSGFTGELFF,TGTGCCAGTAGTATAGGGACTAGCGGGTTCACCGGGGAGCTGTTTTTT
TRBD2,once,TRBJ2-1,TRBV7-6,CASSLARRGGYNEQFF,TGTGCCAGCAGCTTAGCGAGGCGGGGGGGCTACAATGAGCAGTTCTTC
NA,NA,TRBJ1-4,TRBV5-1,CASSSDRSNEKLFF,TGCGCCAGCAGTTCCGACAGATCGAATGAAAAACTGTTTTTT
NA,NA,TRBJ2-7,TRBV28,CASRGVGSANEQYF,TGTGCCAGCAGGGGAGTGGGTAGCGCCAACGAGCAGTACTTC
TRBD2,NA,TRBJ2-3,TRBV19,CASSIRGLAGVSTDTQYF,TGTGCCAGTAGTATCCGGGGACTAGCGGGGGTTAGCACAGATACGCAGTATTTT
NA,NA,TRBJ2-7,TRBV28,CASSTPSGTYEQYF,TGTGCCAGCAGTACCCCCAGCGGTACCTACGAGCAGTACTTC
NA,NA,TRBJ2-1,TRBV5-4,CASRRTGGTYNEQFF,TGTGCCAGCAGGCGGACTGGAGGAACATACAATGAGCAGTTCTTC
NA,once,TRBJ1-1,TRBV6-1,CASSDPFRVEAFF,TGTGCCAGCAGTGACCCTTTTCGGGTCGAAGCTTTCTTT
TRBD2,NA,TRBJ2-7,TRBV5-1,CASSLGLAGGPGLEQYF,TGCGCCAGCAGCTTGGGGCTAGCGGGAGGGCCGGGGCTCGAGCAGTACTTC
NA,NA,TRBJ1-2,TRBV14,CASSQGTVLNYGYTF,TGTGCCAGCAGCCAAGGGACAGTACTTAACTATGGCTACACCTTC
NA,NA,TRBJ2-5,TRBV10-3,CAISESSVAGPRETQYF,TGTGCCATCAGTGAGTCTTCGGTTGCGGGTCCCAGAGAGACCCAGTACTTC
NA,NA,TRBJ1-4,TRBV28,CASSLLAATNEKLFF,TGTGCCAGCAGTTTATTAGCAGCAACTAATGAAAAACTGTTTTTT
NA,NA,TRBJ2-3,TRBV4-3,CASSQEGAAPPDTQYF,TGCGCCAGCAGCCAAGAGGGAGCGGCCCCCCCAGATACGCAGTATTTT
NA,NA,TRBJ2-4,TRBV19,CASSINILPGVDKNIQYF,TGTGCCAGTAGTATAAACATTTTACCGGGTGTAGACAAAAACATTCAGTACTTC
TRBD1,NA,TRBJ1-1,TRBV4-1,CASSTDRGTEAFF,TGCGCCAGCAGTACGGACAGGGGCACTGAAGCTTTCTTT
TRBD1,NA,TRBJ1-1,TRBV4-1,CASSQGGSGGTEAFF,TGCGCCAGCAGCCAAGGGGGGTCAGGGGGCACTGAAGCTTTCTTT
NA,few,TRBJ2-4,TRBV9,CASSVDRAKNIQYF,TGTGCCAGCAGCGTAGACAGGGCCAAAAACATTCAGTACTTC
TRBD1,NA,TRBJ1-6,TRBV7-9,CASSRTGDSPLHF,TGTGCCAGCAGCCGCACAGGGGATTCACCCCTCCACTTT
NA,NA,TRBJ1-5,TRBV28,CASIRGGNQPQHF,TGTGCCAGCATCAGGGGAGGCAATCAGCCCCAGCATTTT
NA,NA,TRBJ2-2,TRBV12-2,CASRLATSGNTGELFF,TGTGCAAGTCGCTTAGCGACTAGCGGGAACACCGGGGAGCTGTTTTTT
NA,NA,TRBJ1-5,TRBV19,CASSITPIFQHF,TGTGCCAGTAGTATTACACCGATCTTCCAGCATTTT
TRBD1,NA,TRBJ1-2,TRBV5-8,CASSLGQGDYGYTF,TGTGCCAGCAGCTTGGGACAGGGAGACTATGGCTACACCTTC
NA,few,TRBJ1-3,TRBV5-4,CASSLIGEGNTIYF,TGTGCCAGCAGCTTGATAGGGGAAGGAAACACCATATATTTT
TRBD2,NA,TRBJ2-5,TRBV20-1,CSASVTSGGARRETQYF,TGCAGTGCTAGTGTTACTAGCGGGGGGGCGCGGCGAGAGACCCAGTACTTC